This entry features one T cell receptor beta chain sequence. This clone was seen a few times. Its antigen is currently not known. No quality values exist for individual bases; no much larger clone is one base distant. In total, 600 or so healthy bone marrow donors made up the cohort. At the time of sampling, every cohort member was nominally healthy, though immune exposures that went unrecorded were likely present. The donor tested CMV seropositive, placing the donor among the 289 seropositive members of the cohort. Each donor provided a peripheral blood sample, and peripheral blood mononuclear cells were used for TCR beta sequencing. Genomic DNA was extracted from the blood cell samples with the Qiagen DNeasy Blood Extraction Kit. This sample is part of a study of cytomegalovirus exposure and HLA in healthy donors (dated by TCRdb to 2016 to 2017). Regarding the complete study: In an earlier analysis of around 540 of the donors, less than 350 Gb of sequence data and approximately 100 million unique TCR beta sequences from about 190 million T cells were reported. An early release that covered some 640 HLA-typed donors contained approximately 290 gigabases of sequencing data and roughly 84 million unique TCR sequences. Of the roughly 430 genotyped donors, around 81% fell in the genetic ancestry cluster associated with self-reported Caucasian donors. The study aimed to test whether signatures of past pathogen exposure could be identified by cataloging public T cell receptors. Using immunosequencing, the study profiled T cell repertoires from 640 or so subjects and related those repertoires to cytomegalovirus serostatus. A separate validation cohort of 100 to 150 different subjects was used in addition to the roughly 700-subject first cohort. To predict cytomegalovirus infection status, the study brought together high-throughput TCR immunosequencing, statistical association of individual TCRs with disease status, and machine learning. A later analysis re-examined previously published TCR beta repertoires from hundreds of donors and added high-resolution HLA genotyping to investigate patterns of TCR occurrence. Rather than using new phenotypic data, the later analysis identified candidate immune exposures from TCR beta sequences and from how often those sequences occurred across donors. To decide whether each TCR beta V gene segment behaved as functional or pseudogenic, an earlier analysis of approximately 600 of the donors relied on high-throughput TCR beta sequencing. Alongside the repertoire data, information on donor age, sex, ethnicity and CMV serostatus was compiled. A later genetic analysis used genome-wide SNP genotypes for about 55% of the 666 donors, treating that subset as a discovery cohort. All discovery cohort repertoires had been generated using a single sequencing platform. Class I and class II HLA loci were covered by the typing at four-digit resolution. The number of donors typed differed by locus, with roughly 629-640 for A, B, C, DRB1 and DQB1, around 500 for DQA1, over 600 for DPA1, and 472 for DPB1. Several DR-DQ haplotypes were handled as single units for association and clustering because linkage in the cohort was strong. Among 300 to 500 genotyped donors of the cohort, an average of approximately 220,000 unique TCR beta nucleotide sequences was sequenced per donor, of which about 20% were non-productive. Paper-wide results and their limitations: Three of the identified cytomegalovirus-associated TCR beta chains were confirmed in vitro to be specific for cytomegalovirus antigens. According to the authors, the approach could potentially be generalized to other disease states and immunological phenotypes. Linkage disequilibrium might explain the correlated functional status among segregating V segments, but an unknown experimental factor could not be ruled out. In a later analysis, some 18,000 TCR beta sequences were associated with specific HLA alleles at a false discovery rate of 0.05. Roughly uniform sequencing depth across donors was assumed in presence/absence analyses, although this assumption may not hold. In a later analysis, most CMV-associated TCR beta chains were found to appear HLA-restricted, with HLA associations seemingly driven largely by CMV exposure. According to a later analysis, parvovirus B19, influenza, CMV and Epstein-Barr virus appeared linked to several top co-occurrence clusters. Some IMGT-functional V segments, including TRBV6-2 and TRBV6-3, could not be told apart with the 87-base-pair reads, so those segments were excluded. A total of roughly 160 TCR beta chains were listed by the study as associated with cytomegalovirus. CMV serostatus was the only immune exposure information available for the cohort. V-gene and J-gene trimming of TCR beta chains was associated with a missense DCLRE1C variant in a later genetic analysis, and the association was replicated in an independent cohort. A further reported finding was that TCR beta sequences accurately predicted the HLA-A and HLA-B alleles for most subjects in the first cohort. In a later genetic analysis, fewer N-insertions in productive TCRs were reported among donors in an Asian-associated ancestry cluster than the roughly 700-donor mean. Most TCR sequences were observed very rarely across donors, whereas some public TCRs were present in many individuals. In a later analysis, HLA-associated TCR beta chains were found to be more clonally expanded and to have lower generation probabilities than equally common non-associated chains. Because counts were too low, 15 to 20 rarely observed V segments, including chromosome 9 orphons, were left out of the earlier analysis of roughly 600 of the donors. Strong co-occurrence of HLA alleles, especially DR and DQ, made assigning TCR associations to individual alleles difficult. Because HLA typing was unavailable for some donors at each locus, only the typed subset was used in association tests. A later analysis found that TCR association rates varied across HLA loci, with DRB1 alleles showing the most associated TCRs and HLA-C alleles the fewest. In both the original and validation cohorts, the classifier was reported to diagnose cytomegalovirus status with high specificity and sensitivity. The sequencing pipeline was judged likely to have produced a cluster of highly shared sequence variants as a technical artifact. Broadly in line with IMGT annotations, most TCR beta V segments showed up in productive rearrangements about 87% or about 30% of the time in an earlier analysis of approximately 640 of the donors. This cohort had only TCR beta chains sequenced, and the lack of alpha or paired-chain data limited which features could be detected.

Libraries were made using the immunoSEQ multiplex PCR assay. A mixture of 60 forward primers for TCR Vbeta segments and 13 reverse primers for TCR Jbeta segments was used in the multiplex PCR. A multiplex PCR assay on genomic DNA amplified the CDR3 region of rearranged TCR beta genes. On the Illumina HiSeq System, the amplified TCR beta libraries were sequenced as 87-base-pair reads. Per the source publication's procedure: A later analysis counted tens of millions of unique TCR beta chains across the 650 to 800 repertoires, and roughly 10 million of these chains were shared by at least two donors. Raw reads were error-corrected and collapsed into unique sequences by a nearest-neighbor algorithm in which closely related sequences were merged to remove PCR and sequencing errors. V, D and J gene segments were assigned by aligning CDR3 sequences to IMGT reference sequences. For a sequence to be retained, at least a six-nucleotide match to both a V gene segment and a J gene segment was required. Rearrangements were called productive when the CDR3 lacked stop codons and stayed in frame with V and J; all others were non-productive. CDR3 was defined by IMGT convention, running from the second conserved V-encoded cysteine to the conserved J-encoded phenylalanine. In an earlier analysis of around 600 of the donors, sequences lacking an unambiguous match to a single V gene segment were excluded. In an earlier analysis of approximately 560 of the donors, a V segment was called functional when productive rearrangements were above 56.7%, and segregating when the standard deviation between donors exceeded 5%. To diagnose cytomegalovirus status from the catalog of TCR beta chain sequences, a statistical classification framework was built. In a later analysis, TCR nucleotide sequences were compared against IMGT/GENE-DB human TR gene sequences so that V and J genes could be assigned. A later analysis assigned CDR3 sequences and most-parsimonious VDJ recombination scenarios with the TCRdist pipeline. In a later analysis, every TCR beta chain was defined by the combination of its CDR3 amino acid sequence and its V-gene family, and reads without a unique V-gene family were dropped. In a later analysis, fewer than 650 highly shared, low-generation-probability nucleotide sequences were removed to address suspected cross-contamination and a sequencing artifact. In a later analysis, a clonal expansion index for each public chain was calculated from normalized within-repertoire ranks of inferred template counts. A later analysis computed generation probabilities with a VDJ recombination model fitted to out-of-frame rearrangements, and checked the results against IGoR. A later analysis scored TCR-TCR, TCR-HLA and TCR-CMV co-occurrence with hypergeometric tests, applying a repertoire-size bias correction to TCR pairs. To estimate false discovery rates, a later analysis permuted the HLA or CMV assignments 20 times. In a later analysis, co-occurring TCRs were grouped using DBSCAN, with TCRdist sequence similarity added in when clustering inside HLA-allele-positive subsets. Co-occurrence clustering excluded repertoires with fewer than 30,000 or more than 120,000 public chains, plus five with anomalous nucleotide sharing. As stored in TCRdb, this immuneACCESS dataset retains in-frame rearrangements with V and J assigned. A fraction of the clones does not appear; measured against another copy, unresolved V genes explain less than half of the discrepancy, and the remainder lacks a known reason. The DNA was the basis for D and trimming; V, J and clone size are from that table. The sample includes around 130,000 clones, with more than 60% observed a single time. The ten largest clones capture roughly 2% of the sample.

The germline V gene specifies LGHNA as CDR1 and YSLEER as CDR2. After removal of 1 base from V and 11 bases from J, the junction retains 14 bases not matched to a gene. From the cysteine through the phenylalanine, the CDR3 covers 17 amino acids. The sequence is cut down to CDR3 DNA, 51 bases in frame from base 1. The sequence is built from TRBV4-3 and TRBJ1-1, with 12 bases in between that match TRBD1. The sequenced sample was PBMCs. This TCR was sampled from a woman between 35 and 50 years old in good health and CMV-seropositive. The CDR3 protein: CASSQVAGGTGGHQAFF. The sequenced DNA: TGCGCCAGCAGCCAAGTCGCAGGGGGGACAGGGGGCCACCAGGCTTTCTTT.